What follows is one T cell receptor beta chain and its context. No antigen is known for it. Germline assignment: CDR1 LGHNA and CDR2 YNFKEQ. The CDR3 spans 16 residues. V was pared by 1 base and J by 0 bases, with 2 bases of the junction left unmatched. The sample belongs to a study of cytomegalovirus exposure and HLA in healthy donors. 60 Vbeta and 13 Jbeta primers were used in PCR. TCRdb's copy holds only in-frame clones and misses some; the assay was immunoSEQ multiplex PCR. The sample includes under 200,000 clones, 86% of them seen just once. Study findings and constraints: Reportedly, cytomegalovirus status was diagnosed with high sensitivity and specificity. The study carried out a later analysis of TCR beta sequences. It associated 16,951 of them with specific HLA alleles at a false discovery rate of 0.05.

The receptor comes from a woman aged 30 to 39 in good health and CMV-seronegative. The chain employs TRBV4-2 and TRBJ2-1; 8 bases agree with TRBD2. The sequencing sample was made of PBMCs. In DNA form, the CDR3 reads TGTGCCAGCAGCCAAGGCGGGGGGAACTCCTACAATGAGCAGTTCTTC. As protein: CASSQGGGNSYNEQFF.